Listed here is a single T cell receptor beta chain. Germline lookup yields CDR1 SGHAT and CDR2 FQNNGV. This CDR3 has 15 amino acids. V shed 1 base and J shed 6 bases, with 13 bases lying between them. Original processing notes: Estimation of nucleated cell counts was performed using reference gene primer amplification. Clones were sequenced by immunoSEQ multiplex PCR, and TCRdb holds only the in-frame ones, with some missing. Clone size and V and J calls were adopted from that table, with D and trimming inferred from the DNA. The data show approximately 170,000 clones, around 82% seen once. The data derive from a study of blood T cell repertoires in COVID-19. Background on the study: Samples of COVID-19 (acute and convalescent) were obtained from the United States, Italy and Spain. T cells, B-cell-depleted T cells, or PBMCs provided the cDNA or gDNA that served as material.

The receptor was isolated from a woman at least 80 years old with active or convalescent COVID-19. Sequencing was carried out using peripheral blood. The chain uses TRBV11-2 and TRBJ2-1; D is perhaps TRBD1 (6 bases). CDR3 loop: CASSLAGLGGNEQFF. DNA of the CDR3: TGTGCCAGCAGCTTAGCTGGGCTAGGGGGCAATGAGCAGTTCTTC.